This T cell receptor (beta chain) comes out of a study of shared T cell receptors in the human thymus. With 2 bases removed from V and 4 bases from J, the gap between germline ends came to 17 bases. Germline values: CDR1 MNHNY, CDR2 SVGAGI (reference sequence). This CDR3 is 16 amino acids long. Sequencing used immunoSEQ multiplex PCR; TCRdb keeps in-frame clones, though not all of them. This table holds some 640,000 clones, roughly 86% found once. This sample also appeared in a second study, on human thymus T cells. That study adds: Resections that were taken during corrective heart surgery supplied the thymus tissue. An apparent bias in V and J gene usage was seen in thymic and blood repertoires.

This receptor was identified in a boy younger than two with a congenital heart defect. The V and J genes are TRBV6-6 and TRBJ1-2; no clear D gene. The specimen was thymocytes. CDR3 region: CASSYHGVLGSYGYTF. CDR3 DNA: TGTGCCAGCAGTTACCACGGGGTCCTCGGAAGCTATGGCTACACCTTC.